These T cell receptor beta chains were read from a single sample in a study of T cell changes during pregnancy in multiple sclerosis. The data were produced by immunoSEQ multiplex PCR, yet TCRdb's version contains in-frame clones alone and is incomplete. The profile covers over 45,000 clones, with roughly 93% appearing a single time and roughly 2.7% taken by the ten largest. Sequencing was performed on CD8+ T cells from peripheral blood mononuclear cells, taken in the third trimester of pregnancy. These receptors were taken from a female donor with multiple sclerosis, enrolled in a pregnancy study. CDR3s leave out the opening cysteine and the closing phenylalanine or tryptophan.

v_gene | len | CDR3aa
TRBV28 | 14 | ASSGLAGGYQETQY
TRBV11-2 | 13 | ASSLNPGGNYEQY
TRBV27 | 12 | ASSYQGTGTEAF
TRBV29-1 | 13 | SVEDGAEYTGELF
TRBV21-1 | 13 | ASSANTSAIRTQY
TRBV30 | 12 | AYLGLRTGEEQY
TRBV4-1 | 13 | ASSQVAGLNEKLF
TRBV6-5 | 11 | ASSYGGRHEQY
TRBV4-1 | 13 | ASSQQGDRYYEQY
TRBV30 | 11 | TWREQGVYEQY
TRBV10-3 | 11 | AIRGQGPYEQY
TRBV27 | 14 | ASSLTLDRVPYEQY
TRBV11-2 | 11 | ASSSRLEETQY
TRBV7-9 | 12 | ASSSLAGGDEQF
TRBV13 | 13 | ASSFRLAGTDTQY
TRBV5-1 | 14 | ASSLDIPTMNTEAF